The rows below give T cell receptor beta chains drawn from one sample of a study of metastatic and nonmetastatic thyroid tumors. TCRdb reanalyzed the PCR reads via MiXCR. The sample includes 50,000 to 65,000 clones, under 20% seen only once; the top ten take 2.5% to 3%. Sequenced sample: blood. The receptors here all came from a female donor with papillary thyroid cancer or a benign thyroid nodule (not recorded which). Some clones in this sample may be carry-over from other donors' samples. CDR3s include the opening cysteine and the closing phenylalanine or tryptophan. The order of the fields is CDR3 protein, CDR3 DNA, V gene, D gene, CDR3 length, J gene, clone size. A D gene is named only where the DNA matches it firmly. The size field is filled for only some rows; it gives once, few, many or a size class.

CASSVGRLGETQYF	TGTGCCAGCAGCGTAGGTCGGCTCGGGGAGACCCAGTACTTC	TRBV9	.	14	TRBJ2-5	few
CASSCPWVGLAGAYEQYF	TGTGCCAGCAGCTGTCCGTGGGTAGGACTAGCGGGAGCCTACGAGCAGTACTTC	TRBV27	TRBD2	18	TRBJ2-7	.
CASSLYRGSYEQYF	TGTGCCAGCAGTCTATATAGGGGCTCCTACGAGCAGTACTTC	TRBV28	.	14	TRBJ2-7	many
CASSFLRDRTEAFF	TGTGCCAGCAGTTTCCTCCGGGACAGGACCGAAGCTTTCTTT	TRBV27	TRBD1	14	TRBJ1-1	.
CASATDWRETSPDTQYF	TGTGCCAGCGCCACCGACTGGAGGGAGACGAGTCCAGATACGCAGTATTTT	TRBV3-1	.	17	TRBJ2-3	many
CASAAREEQFF	TGTGCCAGCGCGGCCAGGGAGGAGCAGTTCTTC	TRBV3-1	.	11	TRBJ2-1	many
CASSQSEAGRQFF	TGCGCCAGCAGCCAGTCGGAGGCAGGGCGGCAGTTCTTC	TRBV5-1	.	13	TRBJ2-1	many
CASSPEDRGHLGYTF	TGTGCCAGCTCACCAGAGGACAGGGGGCACTTGGGCTACACCTTC	TRBV18	TRBD1	15	TRBJ1-2	many
CASSLIGIQETQYF	TGTGCTAGCAGCTTAATAGGTATCCAAGAGACCCAGTACTTC	TRBV7-7	.	14	TRBJ2-5	many
CASSYTLQRGRDTQYF	TGTGCCAGCAGTTATACCCTCCAGCGAGGTAGAGATACGCAGTATTTT	TRBV6-6	.	16	TRBJ2-3	many
CSARGNSGLGRLYEQYF	TGCAGTGCTAGAGGGAACTCCGGATTAGGACGACTTTACGAGCAGTACTTC	TRBV20-1	.	17	TRBJ2-7	many
CASSHSLAADTQYF	TGCGCCAGCAGCCATTCCCTAGCCGCAGATACGCAGTATTTT	TRBV4-3	.	14	TRBJ2-3	.
CATSQGQNYGYTF	TGTGCCACTAGTCAGGGACAGAACTATGGCTACACCTTC	TRBV24-1	TRBD1	13	TRBJ1-2	many
CASSELFATKETQYF	TGTGCCAGCAGTGAATTGTTCGCTACAAAAGAGACCCAGTACTTC	TRBV2	.	15	TRBJ2-5	many
CASSHGPGNTIYF	TGTGCCAGCAGCCACGGGCCTGGAAACACCATATATTTT	TRBV3-1	.	13	TRBJ1-3	many
CASSLVGTVAKNIQYF	TGTGCCAGCAGCTTAGTAGGGACAGTAGCCAAAAACATTCAGTACTTC	TRBV7-2	TRBD1	16	TRBJ2-4	many
CASSYGQGAWNGYTF	TGTGCCAGCAGTTACGGACAGGGCGCTTGGAATGGCTACACCTTC	TRBV28	TRBD1	15	TRBJ1-2	many
CASSKNGPGQVLNEQYF	TGTGCCAGCAGCAAAAACGGACCGGGACAGGTGCTCAACGAGCAGTACTTC	TRBV6-1	TRBD1	17	TRBJ2-7	.
CSAMDGGNSPLHF	TGCAGTGCTATGGACGGGGGAAATTCACCCCTCCACTTT	TRBV20-1	.	13	TRBJ1-6	many
CATVGRDEETQYF	TGTGCCACCGTCGGAAGGGACGAAGAGACCCAGTACTTC	TRBV24-1	.	13	TRBJ2-5	many
CASSRLAGVGHEQYF	TGTGCCAGTAGTAGACTAGCGGGAGTTGGCCACGAGCAGTACTTC	TRBV19	TRBD2	15	TRBJ2-7	many
CASIPRLVLPTRNEQFF	TGTGCCAGCATTCCCCGACTAGTTCTTCCGACTAGGAATGAGCAGTTCTTC	TRBV2	.	17	TRBJ2-1	.
CASMGQAHRTGELFF	TGTGCCAGCATGGGACAGGCCCACCGCACCGGGGAGCTGTTTTTT	TRBV28	TRBD1	15	TRBJ2-2	few